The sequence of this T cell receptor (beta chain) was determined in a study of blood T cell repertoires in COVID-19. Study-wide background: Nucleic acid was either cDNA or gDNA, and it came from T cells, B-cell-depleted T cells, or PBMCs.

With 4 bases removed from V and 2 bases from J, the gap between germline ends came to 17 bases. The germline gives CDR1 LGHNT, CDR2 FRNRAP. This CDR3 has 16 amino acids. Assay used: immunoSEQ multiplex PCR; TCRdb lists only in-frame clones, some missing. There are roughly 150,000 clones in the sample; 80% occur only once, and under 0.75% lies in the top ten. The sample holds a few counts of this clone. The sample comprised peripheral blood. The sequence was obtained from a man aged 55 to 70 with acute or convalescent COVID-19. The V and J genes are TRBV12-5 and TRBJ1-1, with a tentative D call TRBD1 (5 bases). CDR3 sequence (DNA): TGTGCTAGTGGTTCCGGGGGTGCGGGTTTAAACACTGAAGCTTTCTTT. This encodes CASGSGGAGLNTEAFF. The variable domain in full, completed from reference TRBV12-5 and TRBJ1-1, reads DARVTQTPRHKVTEMGQEVTMRCQPILGHNTVFWYRQTMMQGLELLAYFRNRAPLDDSGMPKDRFSAEMPDATLATLKIQPSEPRDSAVYFCASGSGGAGLNTEAFFGQGTRLTVV.